These 27 T cell receptor delta chains were all obtained from the same sample, sequenced in a study of Vδ1+ human thymocytes. Overall study results and limits: Thymic TRG and TRD repertoires appeared highly polyclonal, with Gaussian CDR3 length distributions.

These TCRs' antigens remain unknown. Sequences come from RNA converted to cDNA by reverse transcription. Pooled V-gene forward primers with one constant-region reverse primer generated the CDR3 amplicons by multiplex PCR. TCRdb re-analyzed the multiplex PCR reads via CATT. The sample gives 50,000 to 75,000 delta-chain clones, over 12% of which show up once; approximately 0.4% is in the top ten. Sequencing was performed on Vdelta1+ gamma-delta thymocytes from the thymus. The subset denotes: FACS-sorted CD3+ TCRalphabeta- TCRVdelta1+ TCRVdelta2- thymocytes. The receptor set was obtained from a girl in the first two years of life who had congenital heart surgery.

The V call is TRDV1, the J call TRDJ1, with TRDD3 matching 8 bases. The CDR3 covers 17 residues. Per the germline V gene, CDR1 is TSWWSYY and CDR2 is QGS. V lost 1 base, J lost 6 bases, and 13 bases stayed unmatched. CDR3 amino acids: CALGEQAGDTHFYKLIF. The CDR3 DNA follows: TGTGCTCTTGGGGAACAGGCAGGGGATACACACTTCTATAAACTCATCTTT.

This clone was seen a few times. The rearrangement links TRDV1 to TRDJ1; TRDD3 agrees at 8 bases. Trimming cost V 1 base and J 8 bases; bases outside gene matches: 21. Germline CDR1 is TSWWSYY and CDR2 is QGS. The CDR3 is 19 amino acids. This chain's CDR3 is CALGEQGCSTGGSRVKLIF. CDR3 bases: TGTGCTCTTGGGGAACAGGGATGCTCGACTGGGGGGTCCCGGGTCAAACTCATCTTT.

In its sample, this clone was seen a few times. The rearrangement joins TRDV1 to TRDJ1; 10 nucleotides line up with TRDD3. The CDR3 is 14 amino acids. With 0 bases clipped from V and 6 bases from J, the junction kept 1 base outside the gene matches. Germline CDR1 TSWWSYY, CDR2 QGS. The CDR3 region is CALGELGGYHKLIF. In DNA form, the CDR3 reads TGTGCTCTTGGGGAACTTGGGGGATACCATAAACTCATCTTT.

V usage is TRDV1 and J usage is TRDJ1; 9 bases line up with TRDD3. Germline-derived CDR1 and CDR2 are TSWWSYY and QGS. J was trimmed by 2 bases and V by 0 bases; bases with no gene match: 7. There are 17 residues in the CDR3. CDR3 coding DNA: TGTGCTCTTGGGGAACTCCACCTCCTGGGGGATACCGATAAACTCATCTTT. It is translated as CALGELHLLGDTDKLIF.

This clone has just a few counts. The V and J genes are TRDV1 and TRDJ1, with TRDD3 matching 10 bases. Looked up from germline, CDR1 is TSWWSYY and CDR2 is QGS. The J segment lost 7 bases and the V segment lost 1 base, leaving 24 bases of the junction unmatched. The CDR3 totals 21 residues. The CDR3 loop reads CALGEPASPVDWGDTSGKLIF. CDR3 nucleotide sequence: TGTGCTCTTGGGGAACCGGCTTCCCCGGTCGACTGGGGGGATACGTCTGGTAAACTCATCTTT.

The chain joins TRDV1 to TRDJ1; 12 nucleotides match TRDD3. The germline CDR1 and CDR2 sequences are TSWWSYY and QGS. J was trimmed by 1 base and V by 5 bases; bases with no gene match: 23. CDR3 length equals 22 residues. The CDR3 nucleotides read TGTGCTCTTGGGCCACTCCCGGTTCCTACAAACTGGGGGATACCTACCACCGATAAACTCATCTTT. Protein product: CALGPLPVPTNWGIPTTDKLIF.

This clone was seen a handful of times. This rearrangement joins TRDV1 to TRDJ1; tentative D call: TRDD3 (6 bases). CDR1 is TSWWSYY and CDR2 is QGS in the germline V gene. The CDR3 spans 19 residues. The V end lost 0 bases, the J end lost 4 bases, and 24 bases lay between the germline ends. CDR3 DNA sequence: TGTGCTCTTGGGGAACTAGGGACACCGAAGGGGATCCGAGACGATAAACTCATCTTT. This translates into CALGELGTPKGIRDDKLIF.

This clone was counted only a few times. J is TRDJ1 and V is TRDV1; possibly TRDD2 for D (6 bases). The CDR3 is 23 amino acids. The V and J ends lost 2 bases and 0 bases respectively, with 34 bases between them. Germline CDR1 reads TSWWSYY; CDR2 reads QGS. In nucleotides, the CDR3 is TGTGCTCTTGGGGAAGTCGCCTTCCCTGCTACCACCCTTCCCCCCTTTTACACCGATAAACTCATCTTT. This encodes CALGEVAFPATTLPPFYTDKLIF.

This clone was picked up a small number of times. The gene calls are TRDV1 and TRDJ1; 10 nucleotides align to TRDD3. Losses at the gene ends were 3 bases for V and 1 base for J; bases not matched to a gene: 17. The CDR3 has 20 amino acids. From germline, CDR1 is TSWWSYY and CDR2 QGS. Here the CDR3 reads CALGDFPTVGDTGSTDKLIF. The CDR3 coding sequence is TGTGCTCTTGGGGACTTTCCTACTGTGGGGGATACTGGTTCCACCGATAAACTCATCTTT.

This clone has a handful of counts. This rearrangement joins TRDV1 to TRDJ1, with 7 positions matching TRDD2. The CDR3 runs to 18 residues. CDR1 is TSWWSYY, CDR2 QGS, per germline. The V segment lost 2 bases and the J segment 1 base; nucleotides outside the gene matches: 13. The CDR3 here is CALGEIPTLGVITDKLIF. DNA of the CDR3: TGTGCTCTTGGGGAAATTCCTACATTAGGGGTTATCACCGATAAACTCATCTTT.

This clone was seen a few times. The V gene is TRDV1, the J gene TRDJ1; either TRDD2 or TRDD3 may supply D (5 bases each). V was pared by 0 bases and J by 5 bases, with 40 bases between. This CDR3 is 24 amino acids long. CDR1 and CDR2 from the germline V gene are TSWWSYY and QGS. This chain's CDR3 is CALGELGPSLRPPLLPCPGDKLIF. As DNA, the CDR3 is TGTGCTCTTGGGGAACTGGGTCCTTCACTTCGGCCCCCACTACTGCCTTGTCCTGGGGATAAACTCATCTTT.

The sample holds a few counts of this clone. Mismatch with germline at one junction end may stem from a read error. The gene calls are TRDV1 and TRDJ1; a possible D gene is TRDD3 (5 bases). Germline assignment: CDR1 TSWWSYY and CDR2 QGS. This CDR3 has 18 residues. In DNA, the CDR3 is TGCGCTCTTGGGGAACCAAGTCGACTCAGGAGGTACACCGATAAACTCATCTTT. Protein: CALGEPSRLRRYTDKLIF.

This clone was counted only a few times. The chain links TRDV1 to TRDJ1; 9 bases are a match to TRDD3. Germline trimming cut 3 bases from V and 2 bases from J; bases unmatched to any gene: 10. The germline CDR1 and CDR2 sequences are TSWWSYY and QGS. The CDR3 covers 17 residues. CDR3 loop: CALGEIPGGSRTDKLIF. The CDR3 region has the DNA TGTGCTCTTGGGGAGATTCCTGGGGGATCTCGAACCGATAAACTCATCTTT.

V is TRDV1 and J is TRDJ1; possible D gene TRDD3, 6 bases. This CDR3 spans 21 amino acids. CDR1 TSWWSYY and CDR2 QGS come from the germline V gene. V lost 0 bases to trimming and J lost 3 bases, with 29 bases between them. The CDR3 DNA reads TGTGCTCTTGGGGAACTTACCCGCACTGGGAGAATATGGTTTCGGGCCGATAAACTCATCTTT. As protein: CALGELTRTGRIWFRADKLIF.

This clone was observed a few times. This chain uses TRDV1 with TRDJ1; 8 bases align to TRDD3. CDR1 is TSWWSYY and CDR2 is QGS in the germline V gene. V gave up 0 bases and J gave up 7 bases; unmatched junction bases: 16. This CDR3 is built from 18 residues. This CDR3 reads CALGELFLPSRTGGKLIF. CDR3 nucleotides: TGTGCTCTTGGGGAACTCTTCCTTCCCTCCCGTACTGGGGGTAAACTCATCTTT.

This clone has at least ten counts. The chain joins TRDV2 to TRDJ1, with 7 bases that match TRDD3. Germline CDR1 and CDR2: GEAIGNYY and EKD. V lost 5 bases to trimming and J lost 2 bases; unmatched junction nucleotides: 22. CDR3 length equals 19 residues. The CDR3 bases are TGTGCCTGTGTACTCACAGTTATTCGGGGGATTTTGAGGACCGATAAACTCATCTTT. Protein sequence: CACVLTVIRGILRTDKLIF.

This clone was seen at least ten times. The same CDR3 can be traced to other DNA sequences in this sample. This chain links TRDV2 with TRDJ1, with unresolved D. Germline V CDR1 and CDR2: GEAIGNYY, EKD. V lost 0 bases and J 0 bases, leaving 25 bases between the germline ends. The CDR3 length is 20 residues. The CDR3 region has the DNA TGTGCCTGTGACACCGTCCCGAACCACCTGGACTCTCCGTACACCGATAAACTCATCTTT. Protein product: CACDTVPNHLDSPYTDKLIF.

The chain links TRDV1 to TRDJ1; 9 bases map to TRDD3. From germline, CDR1 is TSWWSYY and CDR2 QGS. The CDR3 has 21 residues. V shed 3 bases and J 0 bases; nucleotides not matched to a gene: 20. The CDR3 protein is CALGDYLRSLGGDTHTDKLIF. The CDR3 DNA reads as TGTGCTCTTGGGGATTACCTACGTTCCCTGGGGGGGGATACCCACACCGATAAACTCATCTTT.

The rearrangement uses TRDV1 and TRDJ1; possibly TRDD3 for D (6 bases). V was clipped by 0 bases and J by 2 bases, with 19 bases between them. CDR1 is TSWWSYY, CDR2 QGS, per germline. This CDR3 region has 18 residues. CDR3 sequence: CALGELYPGDTGTDKLIF. The CDR3 DNA is TGTGCTCTTGGGGAACTCTATCCCGGCGATACTGGGACCGATAAACTCATCTTT.

The chain uses TRDV1 and TRDJ1; 13 bases are a match to TRDD3. The CDR3 spans 23 residues. Germline V lookup: CDR1 TSWWSYY, CDR2 QGS. Germline trimming cut 2 bases from V and 6 bases from J; bases unmatched to any gene: 27. The CDR3 bases are TGTGCTCTTGGGGAAGGCCCCCTGATAAGGAGAACTGGGGGATACGGAGAATTTAATAAACTCATCTTT. This encodes CALGEGPLIRRTGGYGEFNKLIF.

This clone was seen ten or more times. The rearrangement uses TRDV2 and TRDJ1; the match to TRDD3 covers 12 bases. Germline V CDR1 and CDR2: GEAIGNYY, EKD. CDR3 length: 18 amino acids. The ends lost 0 bases at V and 3 bases at J; junction bases unmatched: 10. DNA of the CDR3: TGTGCCTGTGACACCCCTTGGTACTGGGGGATACAGTCCGATAAACTCATCTTT. Translated: CACDTPWYWGIQSDKLIF.

The chain links TRDV2 to TRDJ1, with D unclear. The V end lost 4 bases, the J end lost 0 bases, and 32 bases lay between the germline ends. The germline CDR1 and CDR2 sequences are GEAIGNYY and EKD. The CDR3 runs to 21 residues. The CDR3 reads CACETVFPGDCRPLYTDKLIF. The DNA for the CDR3 is TGTGCCTGTGAGACTGTTTTCCCCGGCGACTGCCGGCCTCTGTACACCGATAAACTCATCTTT.

The sample holds a few counts of this clone. This chain connects TRDV1 to TRDJ1, with TRDD3 identical over 8 bases. CDR3 size: 15 residues. J was trimmed by 0 bases and V by 7 bases; bases with no gene match: 7. Per the germline V gene, CDR1 is TSWWSYY and CDR2 is QGS. As DNA, the CDR3 is TGTGCTCTTGAAACTGGGGGGAGCGACACCGATAAACTCATCTTT. Amino acids: CALETGGSDTDKLIF.

Many counts were recorded for this clone. The gene calls are TRDV2 and TRDJ3; 12 positions match TRDD3. This CDR3 is built from 16 residues. With V trimmed by 6 bases and J by 5 bases, 4 bases remained unmatched. Germline-derived CDR1 and CDR2 are GEAIGNYY and EKD. In DNA, the CDR3 is TGTGCCTGTCCAGACTGGGGGATACGGGACACCCGACAGATGTTTTTC. It codes for CACPDWGIRDTRQMFF.

This clone was seen a handful of times. The chain joins TRDV1 to TRDJ1; 11 bases are a match to TRDD3. The V segment lost 2 bases and the J segment 0 bases; nucleotides outside the gene matches: 23. CDR1 and CDR2 from the germline V gene are TSWWSYY and QGS. CDR3 size: 23 residues. The CDR3 spells CALGETPAVLLLGDTPNTDKLIF. The DNA of the CDR3 is TGTGCTCTTGGGGAAACCCCCGCGGTCCTCCTCTTGGGGGATACGCCTAACACCGATAAACTCATCTTT.

The chain has TRDV1 and TRDJ1, with 7 bases fitting TRDD3. The germline gives CDR1 TSWWSYY, CDR2 QGS. This CDR3 region has 21 residues. V shed 4 bases and J 0 bases; nucleotides not matched to a gene: 23. CDR3 sequence (DNA): TGTGCTCTTGGGGCCTTTAATCAAACGGCGAGGGATACCCCCTACACCGATAAACTCATCTTT. Translated, it gives CALGAFNQTARDTPYTDKLIF.

This clone was seen only a few times. The chain links TRDV1 to TRDJ1; 8 nucleotides match TRDD3. The ends lost 0 bases at V and 3 bases at J; junction bases unmatched: 12. The CDR3 consists of 18 residues. Germline V CDR1 and CDR2: TSWWSYY, QGS. CDR3 protein: CALGELATQGILADKLIF. The CDR3 DNA sequence: TGTGCTCTTGGGGAACTAGCTACGCAGGGGATACTAGCCGATAAACTCATCTTT.